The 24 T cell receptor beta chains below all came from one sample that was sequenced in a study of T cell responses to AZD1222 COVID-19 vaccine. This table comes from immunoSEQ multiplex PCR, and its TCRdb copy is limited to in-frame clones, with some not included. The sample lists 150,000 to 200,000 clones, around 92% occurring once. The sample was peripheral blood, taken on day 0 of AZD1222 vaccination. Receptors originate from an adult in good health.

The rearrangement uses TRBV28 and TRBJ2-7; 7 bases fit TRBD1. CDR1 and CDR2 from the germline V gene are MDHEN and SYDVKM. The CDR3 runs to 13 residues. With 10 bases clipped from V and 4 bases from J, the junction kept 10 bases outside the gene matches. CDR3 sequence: CAISVPGGYEQYF. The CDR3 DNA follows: TGTGCCATCTCAGTCCCAGGGGGATACGAGCAGTACTTC. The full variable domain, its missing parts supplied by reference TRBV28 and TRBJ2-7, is DVKVTQSSRYLVKRTGEKVFLECVQDMDHENMFWYRQDPGLGLRLIYFSYDVKMKEKGDIPEGYSVSREKKERFSLILESASTNQTSMYLCAISVPGGYEQYFGPGTRLTVT.

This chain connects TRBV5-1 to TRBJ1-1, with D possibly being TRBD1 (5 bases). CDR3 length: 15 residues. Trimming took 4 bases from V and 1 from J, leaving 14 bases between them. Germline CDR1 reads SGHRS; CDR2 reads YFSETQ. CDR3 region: CASSLAGTSNTEAFF. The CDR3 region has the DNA TGCGCCAGCAGCCTTGCCGGGACGTCGAACACTGAAGCTTTCTTT.

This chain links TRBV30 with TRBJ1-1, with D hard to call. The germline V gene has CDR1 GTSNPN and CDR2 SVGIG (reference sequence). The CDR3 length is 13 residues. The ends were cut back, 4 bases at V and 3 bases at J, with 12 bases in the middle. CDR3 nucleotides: TGTGCCTGGATTCGGGGTAGGGACACTGAAGCTTTCTTT. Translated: CAWIRGRDTEAFF. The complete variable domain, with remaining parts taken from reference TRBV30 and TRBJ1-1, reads SQTIHQWPATLVQPVGSPLSLECTVEGTSNPNLYWYRQAAGRGLQLLFYSVGIGQISSEVPQNLSASRPQDRQFILSSKKLLLSDSGFYLCAWIRGRDTEAFFGQGTRLTVV.

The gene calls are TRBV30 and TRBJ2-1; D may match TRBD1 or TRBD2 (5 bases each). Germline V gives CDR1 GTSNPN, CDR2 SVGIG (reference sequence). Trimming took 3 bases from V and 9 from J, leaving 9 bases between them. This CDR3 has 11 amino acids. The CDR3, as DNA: TGTGCCTGGAGCCCAGGGACTGAGCAGTTCTTC. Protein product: CAWSPGTEQFF. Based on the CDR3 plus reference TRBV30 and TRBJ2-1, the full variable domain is SQTIHQWPATLVQPVGSPLSLECTVEGTSNPNLYWYRQAAGRGLQLLFYSVGIGQISSEVPQNLSASRPQDRQFILSSKKLLLSDSGFYLCAWSPGTEQFFGPGTRLTVL.

The CDR3 reads CASSIGQGPLETQYF. The CDR3 DNA follows: TGTGCCAGTAGTATTGGTCAGGGACCGCTAGAGACCCAGTACTTC. The V gene is TRBV19, the J gene TRBJ2-5; the D gene could be TRBD1 or TRBD2 (5 bases each). CDR1 LNHDA and CDR2 SQIVND come from the germline V gene (reference sequence). Trimming left V 3 bases short and J 4 bases short, with 15 bases between. The CDR3 covers 15 residues. The full variable domain, its missing parts supplied by reference TRBV19 and TRBJ2-5, is DGGITQSPKYLFRKEGQNVTLSCEQNLNHDAMYWYRQDPGQGLRLIYYSQIVNDFQKGDIAEGYSVSREKKESFPLTVTSAQKNPTAFYLCASSIGQGPLETQYFGPGTRLLVL.

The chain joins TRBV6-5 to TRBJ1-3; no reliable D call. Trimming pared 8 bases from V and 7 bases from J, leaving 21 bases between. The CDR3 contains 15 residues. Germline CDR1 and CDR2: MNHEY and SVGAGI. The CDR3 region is CASGRPGGLSNTIYF. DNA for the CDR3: TGTGCCAGCGGACGGCCAGGTGGGCTGAGTAACACCATATATTTT.

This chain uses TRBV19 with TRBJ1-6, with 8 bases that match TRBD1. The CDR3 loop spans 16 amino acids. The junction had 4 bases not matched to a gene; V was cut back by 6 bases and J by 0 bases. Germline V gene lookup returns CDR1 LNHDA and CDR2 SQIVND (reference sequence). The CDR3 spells CASSPGGRSYNSPLHF. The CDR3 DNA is TGTGCCAGTAGCCCAGGGGGCCGCTCCTATAATTCACCCCTCCACTTT.

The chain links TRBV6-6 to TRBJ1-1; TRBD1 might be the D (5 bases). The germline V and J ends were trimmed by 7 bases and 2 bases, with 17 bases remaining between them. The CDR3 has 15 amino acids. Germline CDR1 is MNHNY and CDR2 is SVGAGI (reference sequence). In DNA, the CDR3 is TGTGCCAGCACCCTCCGGGGCGTCGGAAACACTGAAGCTTTCTTT. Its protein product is CASTLRGVGNTEAFF.

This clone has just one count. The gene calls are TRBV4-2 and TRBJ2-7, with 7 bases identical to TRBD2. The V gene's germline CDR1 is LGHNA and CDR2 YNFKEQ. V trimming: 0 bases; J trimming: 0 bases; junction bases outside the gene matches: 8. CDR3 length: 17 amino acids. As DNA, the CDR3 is TGTGCCAGCAGCCAAGATCTAGTGAGCGGGGCCTCCTACGAGCAGTACTTC. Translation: CASSQDLVSGASYEQYF.

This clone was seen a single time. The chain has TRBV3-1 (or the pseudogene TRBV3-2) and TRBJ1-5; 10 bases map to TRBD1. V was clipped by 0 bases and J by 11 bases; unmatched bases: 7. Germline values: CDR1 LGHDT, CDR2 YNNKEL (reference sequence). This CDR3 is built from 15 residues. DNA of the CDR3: TGTGCCAGCAGCCAAGAAGGGGACAGGGGATCGACCCAGCATTTT. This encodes CASSQEGDRGSTQHF.

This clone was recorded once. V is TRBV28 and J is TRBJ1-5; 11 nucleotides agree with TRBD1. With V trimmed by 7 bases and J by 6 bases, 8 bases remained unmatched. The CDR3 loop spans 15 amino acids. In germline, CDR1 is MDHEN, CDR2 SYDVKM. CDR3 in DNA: TGTGCCAGCACCTTGGGACAGGGGGGAAGTCAGCCCCAGCATTTT. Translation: CASTLGQGGSQPQHF.

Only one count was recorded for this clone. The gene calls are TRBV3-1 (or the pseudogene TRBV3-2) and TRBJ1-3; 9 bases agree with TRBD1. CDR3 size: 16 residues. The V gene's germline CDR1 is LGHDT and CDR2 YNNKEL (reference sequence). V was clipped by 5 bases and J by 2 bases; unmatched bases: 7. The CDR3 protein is CASSVPGQGTGNTIYF. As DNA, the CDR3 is TGTGCCAGCAGCGTCCCGGGACAGGGTACTGGAAACACCATATATTTT.

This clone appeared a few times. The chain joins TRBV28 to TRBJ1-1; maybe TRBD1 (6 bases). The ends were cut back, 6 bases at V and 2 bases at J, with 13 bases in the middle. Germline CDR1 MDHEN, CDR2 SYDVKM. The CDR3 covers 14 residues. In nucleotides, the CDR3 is TGTGCCAGCAGCCCTGGGGGGCCCAACACTGAAGCTTTCTTT. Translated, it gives CASSPGGPNTEAFF.

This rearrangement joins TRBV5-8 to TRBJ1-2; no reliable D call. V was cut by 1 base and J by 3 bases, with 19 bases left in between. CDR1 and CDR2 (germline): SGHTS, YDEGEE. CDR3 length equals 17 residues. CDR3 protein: CASSLISNWGVDYGYTF. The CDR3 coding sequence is TGTGCCAGCAGCTTGATATCTAATTGGGGAGTAGACTATGGCTACACCTTC. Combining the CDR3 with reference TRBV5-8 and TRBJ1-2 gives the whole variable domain EAGVTQSPTHLIKTRGQQATLRCSPISGHTSVYWYQQALGLGLQFLLWYDEGEERNRGNFPPRFSGRQFPNYSSELNVNALELEDSALYLCASSLISNWGVDYGYTFGSGTRLTVV.

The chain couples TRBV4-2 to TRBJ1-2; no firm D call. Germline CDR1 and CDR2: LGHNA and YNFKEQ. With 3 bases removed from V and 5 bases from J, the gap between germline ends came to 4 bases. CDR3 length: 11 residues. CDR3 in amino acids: CASSHEYGYTF. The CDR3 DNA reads TGTGCCAGCAGCCATGAGTATGGCTACACCTTC.

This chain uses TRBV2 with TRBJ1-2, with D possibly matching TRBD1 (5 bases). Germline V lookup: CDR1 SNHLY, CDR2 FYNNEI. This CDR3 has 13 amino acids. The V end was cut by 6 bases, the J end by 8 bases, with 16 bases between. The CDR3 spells CASSPGSAYGYTF. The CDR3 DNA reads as TGTGCCAGCAGCCCAGGGTCGGCATACGGCTACACCTTC.

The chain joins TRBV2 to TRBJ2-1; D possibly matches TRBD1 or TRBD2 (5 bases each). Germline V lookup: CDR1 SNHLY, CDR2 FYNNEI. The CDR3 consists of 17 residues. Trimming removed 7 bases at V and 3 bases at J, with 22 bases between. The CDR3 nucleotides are TGTGCCAGCACCGCCGGGACCTTACACCTCCTCTACAATGAGCAGTTCTTC. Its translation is CASTAGTLHLLYNEQFF.

In nucleotides, the CDR3 is TGTGCCAGCAGTTCCTACAGGGGACGGTGGAATTCACCCCTCCACTTT. Translated: CASSSYRGRWNSPLHF. This sequence joins TRBV27 and TRBJ1-6, with TRBD1 matching over 7 bases. The CDR3 sequence is 16 residues long. Trimming removed 4 bases from V and 7 bases from J; junction bases left unmatched: 10. Germline loops: CDR1 MNHEY, CDR2 SMNVEV (reference sequence).

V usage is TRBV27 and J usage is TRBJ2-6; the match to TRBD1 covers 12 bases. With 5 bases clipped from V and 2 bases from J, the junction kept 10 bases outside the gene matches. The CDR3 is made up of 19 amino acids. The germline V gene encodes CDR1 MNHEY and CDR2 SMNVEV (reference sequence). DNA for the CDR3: TGTGCCAGCAGTCCCCCCTCCGGGACAGGGGGCCCTGGGGCCAACGTCCTGACTTTC. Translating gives CASSPPSGTGGPGANVLTF.

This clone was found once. As DNA, the CDR3 is TGTGCCTGGAGTGTAACAGTCTATGGCTACACCTTC. Protein: CAWSVTVYGYTF. V and J are TRBV30 and TRBJ1-2, with unresolved D. The CDR3 loop spans 12 amino acids. V dropped 0 bases and J dropped 4 bases, with 6 bases sitting between them. Germline V gives CDR1 GTSNPN, CDR2 SVGIG (reference sequence).

CDR3 region: CASSFKNYEQYF. The CDR3 nucleotides read TGTGCCAGCAGTTTCAAGAACTACGAGCAGTACTTC. The J gene is TRBJ2-7, the V gene TRBV28; no firm D call. Trimming left V 3 bases short and J 3 bases short, with 6 bases between. Germline V gene data show CDR1 as MDHEN and CDR2 as SYDVKM. This CDR3 comprises 12 residues.

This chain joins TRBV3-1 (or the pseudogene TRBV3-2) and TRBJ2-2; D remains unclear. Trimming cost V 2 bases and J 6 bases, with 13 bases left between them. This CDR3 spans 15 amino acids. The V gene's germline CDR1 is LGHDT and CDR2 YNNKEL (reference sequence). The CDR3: CASSQNVLRAGELFF. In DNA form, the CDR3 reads TGTGCCAGCAGCCAAAACGTCTTACGGGCCGGGGAGCTGTTTTTT.

The CDR3 nucleotides read TGTGCCAGCAGCCCCAGGACAGGGACGAATGGCTACACCTTC. Protein product: CASSPRTGTNGYTF. The rearrangement links TRBV7-9 to TRBJ1-2, with TRBD1 matching over 8 bases. The J segment lost 6 bases and the V segment lost 5 bases, leaving 8 bases of the junction unmatched. Looked up from germline, CDR1 is SEHNR and CDR2 is FQNEAQ (reference sequence). The length of the CDR3 is 14 residues.

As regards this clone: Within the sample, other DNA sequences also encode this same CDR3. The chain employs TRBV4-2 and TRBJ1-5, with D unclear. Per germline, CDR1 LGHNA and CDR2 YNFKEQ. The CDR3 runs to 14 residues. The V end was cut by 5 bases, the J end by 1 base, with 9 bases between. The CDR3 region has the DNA TGTGCCAGCAGCTTCCGACAAAGCAATCAGCCCCAGCATTTT. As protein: CASSFRQSNQPQHF.